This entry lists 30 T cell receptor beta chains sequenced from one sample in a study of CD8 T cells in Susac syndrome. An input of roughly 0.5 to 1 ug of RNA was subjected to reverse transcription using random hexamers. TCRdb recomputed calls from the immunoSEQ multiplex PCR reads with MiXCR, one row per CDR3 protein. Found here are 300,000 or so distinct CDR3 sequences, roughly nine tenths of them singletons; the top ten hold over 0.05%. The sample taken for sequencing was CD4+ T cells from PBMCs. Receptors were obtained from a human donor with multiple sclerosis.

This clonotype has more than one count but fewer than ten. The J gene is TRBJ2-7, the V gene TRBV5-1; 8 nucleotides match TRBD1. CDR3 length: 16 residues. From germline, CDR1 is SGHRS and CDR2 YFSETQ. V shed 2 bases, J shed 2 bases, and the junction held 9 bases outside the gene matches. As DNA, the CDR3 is TGCGCCAGCAGCTTCTCCTCTCGACAGGGGACCTACGAGCAGTACTTC. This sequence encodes CASSFSSRQGTYEQYF.

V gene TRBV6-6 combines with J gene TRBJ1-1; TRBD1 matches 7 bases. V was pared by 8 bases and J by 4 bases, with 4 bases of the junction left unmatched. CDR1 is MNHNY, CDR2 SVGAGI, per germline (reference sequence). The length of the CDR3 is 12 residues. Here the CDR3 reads CASQAGGTEAFF. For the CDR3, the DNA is TGTGCCAGCCAGGCAGGGGGCACTGAAGCTTTCTTT.

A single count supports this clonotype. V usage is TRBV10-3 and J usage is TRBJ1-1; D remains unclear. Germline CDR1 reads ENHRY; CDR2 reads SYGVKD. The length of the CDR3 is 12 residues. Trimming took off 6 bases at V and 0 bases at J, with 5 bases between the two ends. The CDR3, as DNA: TGTGCCATCAGCGACTTGAACACTGAAGCTTTCTTT. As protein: CAISDLNTEAFF.

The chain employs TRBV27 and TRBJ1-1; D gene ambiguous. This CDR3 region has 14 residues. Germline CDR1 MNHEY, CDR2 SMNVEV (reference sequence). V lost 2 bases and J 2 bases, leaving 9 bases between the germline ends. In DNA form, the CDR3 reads TGTGCCAGCAGTTTAATGGCAGCCAACACTGAAGCTTTCTTT. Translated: CASSLMAANTEAFF.

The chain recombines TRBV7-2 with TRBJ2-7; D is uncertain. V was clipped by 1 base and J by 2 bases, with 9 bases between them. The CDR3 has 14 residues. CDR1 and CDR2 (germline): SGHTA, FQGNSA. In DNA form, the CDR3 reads TGTGCCAGCAGCTTAGGGGTCGCAGCCTACGAGCAGTACTTC. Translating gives CASSLGVAAYEQYF.

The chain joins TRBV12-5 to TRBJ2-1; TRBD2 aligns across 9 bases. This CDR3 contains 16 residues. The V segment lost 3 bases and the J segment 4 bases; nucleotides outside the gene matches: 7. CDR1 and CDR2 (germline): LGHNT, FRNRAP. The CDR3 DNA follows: TGTGCTAGTGGTTTACCTAGGGCGGGGGGGTACAATGAGCAGTTCTTC. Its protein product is CASGLPRAGGYNEQFF.

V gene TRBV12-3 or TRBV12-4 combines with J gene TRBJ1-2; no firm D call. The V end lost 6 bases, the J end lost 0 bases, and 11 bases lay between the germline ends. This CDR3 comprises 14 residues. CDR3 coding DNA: TGTGCCAGCAGGCGAGCTCCCCCTAACTATGGCTACACCTTC. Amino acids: CASRRAPPNYGYTF.

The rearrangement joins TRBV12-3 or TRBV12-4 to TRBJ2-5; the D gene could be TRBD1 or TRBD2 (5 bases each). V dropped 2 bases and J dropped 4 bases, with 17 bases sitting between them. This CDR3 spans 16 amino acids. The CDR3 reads CASSLMRGNLPETQYF. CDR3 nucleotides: TGTGCCAGCAGTTTAATGAGGGGCAACCTACCAGAGACCCAGTACTTC.

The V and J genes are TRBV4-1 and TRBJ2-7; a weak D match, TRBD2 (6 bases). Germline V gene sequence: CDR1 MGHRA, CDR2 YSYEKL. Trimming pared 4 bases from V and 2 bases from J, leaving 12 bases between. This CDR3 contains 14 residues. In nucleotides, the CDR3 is TGCGCCAGCAGCCCTATGGGGGGTCCCTACGAGCAGTACTTC. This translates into CASSPMGGPYEQYF.

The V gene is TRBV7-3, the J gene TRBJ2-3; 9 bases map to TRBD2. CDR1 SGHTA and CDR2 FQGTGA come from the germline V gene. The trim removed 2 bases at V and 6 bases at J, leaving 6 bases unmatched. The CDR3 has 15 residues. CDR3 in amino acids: CASSLSSGTPDTQYF. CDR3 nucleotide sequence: TGTGCCAGCAGCTTATCTAGCGGGACCCCCGATACGCAGTATTTT.

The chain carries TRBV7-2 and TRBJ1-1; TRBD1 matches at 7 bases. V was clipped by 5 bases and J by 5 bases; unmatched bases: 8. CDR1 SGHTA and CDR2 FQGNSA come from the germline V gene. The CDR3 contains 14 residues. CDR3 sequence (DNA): TGTGCCAGCAGCATATGGACAGGAGGTACTGAAGCTTTCTTT. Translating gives CASSIWTGGTEAFF. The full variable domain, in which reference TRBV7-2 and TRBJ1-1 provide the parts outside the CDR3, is GAGVSQSPSNKVTEKGKDVELRCDPISGHTALYWYRQSLGQGLEFLIYFQGNSAPDKSGLPSDRFSAERTGGSVSTLTIQRTQQEDSAVYLCASSIWTGGTEAFFGQGTRLTVV.

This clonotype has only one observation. The DNA for the CDR3 is TGTGCCAGCAGCCAAATGGCTAGCACCCAAGAGACCCAGTACTTC. This sequence encodes CASSQMASTQETQYF. This chain uses TRBV4-2 with TRBJ2-5; possibly TRBD2 for D (5 bases). This CDR3 has 15 residues. V lost 2 bases and J 1 base, leaving 11 bases between the germline ends. Germline CDR1 LGHNA, CDR2 YNFKEQ.

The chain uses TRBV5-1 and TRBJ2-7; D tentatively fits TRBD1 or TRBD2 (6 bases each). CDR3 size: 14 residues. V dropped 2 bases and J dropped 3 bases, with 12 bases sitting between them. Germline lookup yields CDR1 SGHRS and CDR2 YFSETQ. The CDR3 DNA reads TGCGCCAGCAGCTTCACCAGGGGACTCTACGAGCAGTACTTC. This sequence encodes CASSFTRGLYEQYF. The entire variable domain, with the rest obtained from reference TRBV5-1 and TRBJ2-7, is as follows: KAGVTQTPRYLIKTRGQQVTLSCSPISGHRSVSWYQQTPGQGLQFLFEYFSETQRNKGNFPGRFSGRQFSNSRSEMNVSTLELGDSALYLCASSFTRGLYEQYFGPGTRLTVT.

As DNA, the CDR3 is TGCAGCGTTGAAGTAAGCGGACTAGCGGGAGAGCAGTTCTTC. Its translation: CSVEVSGLAGEQFF. The rearrangement links TRBV29-1 to TRBJ2-1; 12 bases agree with TRBD2. CDR3 length: 14 residues. The ends lost 1 base at V and 10 bases at J; junction bases unmatched: 5. The germline V gene has CDR1 SQVTM and CDR2 ANQGSEA.

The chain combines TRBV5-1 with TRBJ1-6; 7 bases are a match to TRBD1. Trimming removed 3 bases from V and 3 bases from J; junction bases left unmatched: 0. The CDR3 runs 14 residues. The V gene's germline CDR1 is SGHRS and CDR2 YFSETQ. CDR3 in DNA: TGCGCCAGCAGCTGGGACAGCTATAATTCACCCCTCCACTTT. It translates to CASSWDSYNSPLHF.

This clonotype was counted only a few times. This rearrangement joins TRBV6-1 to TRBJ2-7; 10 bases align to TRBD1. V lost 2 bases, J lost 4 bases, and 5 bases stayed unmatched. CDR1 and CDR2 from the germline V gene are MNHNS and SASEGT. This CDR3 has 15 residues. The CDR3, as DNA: TGTGCCAGCAGTGAACCGGGACAGGGGACTTACGAGCAGTACTTC. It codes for CASSEPGQGTYEQYF.

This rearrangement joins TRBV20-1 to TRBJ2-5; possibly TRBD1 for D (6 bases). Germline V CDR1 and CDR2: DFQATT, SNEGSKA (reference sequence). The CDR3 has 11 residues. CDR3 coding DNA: TGCAGGGCGGACAGTCAAGAGACCCAGTACTTC. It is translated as CRADSQETQYF.

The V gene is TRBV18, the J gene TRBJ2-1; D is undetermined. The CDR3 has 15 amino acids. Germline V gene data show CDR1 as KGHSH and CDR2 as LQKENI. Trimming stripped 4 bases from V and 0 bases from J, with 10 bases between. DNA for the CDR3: TGTGCCAGCTCACAGGGCCTCCTCTCCTACAATGAGCAGTTCTTC. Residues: CASSQGLLSYNEQFF.

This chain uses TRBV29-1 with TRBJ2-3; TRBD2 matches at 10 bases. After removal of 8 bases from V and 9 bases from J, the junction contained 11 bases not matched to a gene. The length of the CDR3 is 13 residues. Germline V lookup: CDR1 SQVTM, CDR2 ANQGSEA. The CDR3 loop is CSSAGGPGGTQYF. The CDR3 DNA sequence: TGCAGCTCAGCGGGAGGGCCCGGGGGGACGCAGTATTTT.

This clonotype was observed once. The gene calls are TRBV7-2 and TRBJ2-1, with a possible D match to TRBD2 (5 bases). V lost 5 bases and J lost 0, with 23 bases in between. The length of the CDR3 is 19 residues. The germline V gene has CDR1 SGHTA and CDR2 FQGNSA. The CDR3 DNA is TGTGCCAGCAGCCCTAACGGGATTAGATTCTCCAGCTCCTACAATGAGCAGTTCTTC. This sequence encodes CASSPNGIRFSSSYNEQFF. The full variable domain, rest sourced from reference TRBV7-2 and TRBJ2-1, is GAGVSQSPSNKVTEKGKDVELRCDPISGHTALYWYRQSLGQGLEFLIYFQGNSAPDKSGLPSDRFSAERTGGSVSTLTIQRTQQEDSAVYLCASSPNGIRFSSSYNEQFFGPGTRLTVL.

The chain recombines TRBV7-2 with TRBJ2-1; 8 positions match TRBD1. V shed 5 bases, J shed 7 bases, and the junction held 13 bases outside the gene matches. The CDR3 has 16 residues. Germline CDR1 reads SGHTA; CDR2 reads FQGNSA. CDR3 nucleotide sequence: TGTGCCAGCAGCCGAACCAGGGGGCGCGGGTGGAATGAGCAGTTCTTC. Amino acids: CASSRTRGRGWNEQFF.

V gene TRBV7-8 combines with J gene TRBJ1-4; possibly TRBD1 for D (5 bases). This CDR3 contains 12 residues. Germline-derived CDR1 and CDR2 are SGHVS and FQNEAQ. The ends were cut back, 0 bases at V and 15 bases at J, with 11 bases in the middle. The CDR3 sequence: CASSLAAGGLFF. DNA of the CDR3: TGTGCCAGCAGCTTAGCGGCGGGGGGTTTGTTTTTT.

CDR3 DNA: TGTGCCAGTAGTATCTTTGGGGCGATGGACAGCGCCACAGATACGCAGTATTTT. Translating it yields CASSIFGAMDSATDTQYF. This chain links TRBV19 with TRBJ2-3; TRBD1 is a possible D gene (6 bases). CDR1 and CDR2 from the germline V gene are LNHDA and SQIVND (reference sequence). Trimming removed 3 bases from V and 2 bases from J, with 21 bases in between. The CDR3 totals 18 residues.

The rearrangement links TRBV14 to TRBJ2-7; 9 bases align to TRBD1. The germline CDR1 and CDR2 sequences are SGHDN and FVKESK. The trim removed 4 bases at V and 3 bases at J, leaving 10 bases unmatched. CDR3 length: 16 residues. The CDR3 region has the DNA TGTGCCAGCAGCCCAATTTCGGGACAGGGATTCTACGAGCAGTACTTC. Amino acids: CASSPISGQGFYEQYF.

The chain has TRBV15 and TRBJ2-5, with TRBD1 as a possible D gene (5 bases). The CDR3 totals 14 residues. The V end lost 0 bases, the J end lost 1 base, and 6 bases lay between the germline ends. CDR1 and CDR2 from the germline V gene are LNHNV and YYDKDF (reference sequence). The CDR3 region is CATSRDRVQETQYF. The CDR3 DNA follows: TGTGCCACCAGCAGAGACAGGGTCCAAGAGACCCAGTACTTC. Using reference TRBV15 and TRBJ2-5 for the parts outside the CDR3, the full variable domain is DAMVIQNPRYQVTQFGKPVTLSCSQTLNHNVMYWYQQKSSQAPKLLFHYYDKDFNNEADTPDNFQSRRPNTSFCFLDIRSPGLGDTAMYLCATSRDRVQETQYFGPGTRLLVL.

Written as DNA, the CDR3 is TGTGCCAGCAGCCCCGGGCGGGGGGCTGGGACCGGGGAGCTGTTTTTT. Translated, it gives CASSPGRGAGTGELFF. The genes are TRBV9 and TRBJ2-2; TRBD2 matches 8 bases. Per the germline V gene, CDR1 is SGDLS and CDR2 is YYNGEE. V shed 4 bases, J shed 5 bases, and the junction held 10 bases outside the gene matches. CDR3 length: 16 residues. The full variable domain, completed using reference TRBV9 and TRBJ2-2, is DSGVTQTPKHLITATGQRVTLRCSPRSGDLSVYWYQQSLDQGLQFLIQYYNGEERAKGNILERFSAQQFPDLHSELNLSSLELGDSALYFCASSPGRGAGTGELFFGEGSRLTVL.

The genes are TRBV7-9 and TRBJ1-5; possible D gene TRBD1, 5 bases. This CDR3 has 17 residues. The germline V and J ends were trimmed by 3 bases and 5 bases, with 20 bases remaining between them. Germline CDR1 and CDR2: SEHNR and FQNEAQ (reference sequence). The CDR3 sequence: CASSLFRGTLGDQPQHF. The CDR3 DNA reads TGTGCCAGCAGCTTGTTTCGCGGGACCCTAGGAGATCAGCCCCAGCATTTT. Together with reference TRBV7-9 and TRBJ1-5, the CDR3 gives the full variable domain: DTGVSQNPRHKITKRGQNVTFRCDPISEHNRLYWYRQTLGQGPEFLTYFQNEAQLEKSRLLSDRFSAERPKGSFSTLEIQRTEQGDSAMYLCASSLFRGTLGDQPQHFGDGTRLSIL.

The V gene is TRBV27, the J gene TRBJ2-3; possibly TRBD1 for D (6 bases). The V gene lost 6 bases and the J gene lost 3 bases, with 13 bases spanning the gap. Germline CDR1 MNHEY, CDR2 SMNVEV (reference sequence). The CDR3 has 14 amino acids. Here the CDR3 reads CASRGAQRTDTQYF. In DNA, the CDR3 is TGTGCCAGCAGGGGGGCGCAAAGGACAGATACGCAGTATTTT.

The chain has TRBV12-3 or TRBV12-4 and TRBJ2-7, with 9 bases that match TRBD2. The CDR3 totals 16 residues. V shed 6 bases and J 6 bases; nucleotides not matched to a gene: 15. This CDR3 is CASSPSSRGGASEQYF. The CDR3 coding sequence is TGTGCCAGCAGCCCCTCATCTCGCGGGGGGGCAAGCGAGCAGTACTTC.

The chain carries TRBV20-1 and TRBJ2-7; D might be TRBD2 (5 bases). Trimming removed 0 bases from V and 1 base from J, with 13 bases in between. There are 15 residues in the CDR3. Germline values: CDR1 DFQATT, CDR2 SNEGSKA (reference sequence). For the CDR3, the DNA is TGCAGTGCTAGAGACCCCCGGACTCAATCCTACGAGCAGTACTTC. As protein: CSARDPRTQSYEQYF.